This is a list of T cell receptor beta chains from one sample in a study of OX40 agonist ivuxolimab in advanced cancers. Here immunoSEQ multiplex PCR was the method, and the copy in TCRdb shows in-frame clones only, minus some. This table has some 30,000 clones, around 90% appearing once. The specimen was CD4+ or CD8+ T cells sorted from blood, collected in a trial of the OX40 agonist ivuxolimab. These TCRs come from an adult with an advanced solid tumor such as melanoma, head and neck, liver or kidney cancer. The CDR3 runs from the conserved cysteine through the conserved F or W. D genes are given only for firm matches. Not every row has a clone size; where given, it reads once, few, many or a size class.

TRBJ2-7 NA TRBV5-1 TRBD2 CASSRTSGGLAYEQYF TGCGCCAGCAGTCGAACTAGCGGGGGCCTCGCCTACGAGCAGTACTTC
TRBJ2-7 NA TRBV7-9 NA CASSLAPYEQYF TGTGCCAGCAGCTTAGCCCCCTACGAGCAGTACTTC
TRBJ1-4 NA TRBV6-5 TRBD1 CASRLRQGPLKLFF TGTGCCAGCAGGCTAAGACAGGGGCCGCTAAAACTGTTTTTT
TRBJ2-5 NA TRBV12-5 TRBD1 CASGLTHLTGGAETQYF TGTGCTAGTGGTTTGACGCACTTAACAGGGGGCGCGGAGACCCAGTACTTC
TRBJ2-7 NA TRBV6-5 TRBD1 CASSSSGTGYEQYF TGTGCCAGCAGTTCCTCAGGGACAGGGTACGAGCAGTACTTC
TRBJ1-2 once TRBV10-3 NA CAIESPGLGGYTF TGTGCCATCGAGTCCCCGGGGTTGGGGGGCTACACCTTC
TRBJ1-1 NA TRBV4-1 NA CASSQDSNPNTEAFF TGCGCCAGCAGCCAAGATTCTAACCCGAACACTGAAGCTTTCTTT
TRBJ2-3 NA TRBV19 NA CASSWYGSGTDTQYF TGTGCCAGTAGTTGGTACGGTAGCGGCACAGATACGCAGTATTTT
TRBJ2-2 NA TRBV4-1 NA CASSQADGDTGELFF TGCGCCAGCAGCCAAGCGGACGGGGACACCGGGGAGCTGTTTTTT
TRBJ1-1 NA TRBV27 NA CASIGYGGLTEAFF TGTGCCAGCATTGGTTACGGGGGCCTAACTGAAGCTTTCTTT
TRBJ2-3 NA TRBV4-2 NA CASSPSPSREDTDTQYF TGTGCCAGCAGCCCCTCCCCGAGCAGGGAGGATACAGATACGCAGTATTTT
TRBJ2-3 NA TRBV7-9 NA CASSPSGTGEPYTQYF TGTGCCAGCAGCCCATCCGGGACTGGCGAACCGTATACGCAGTATTTT
TRBJ1-1 NA TRBV19 NA CASSIAVRGITEAFF TGTGCCAGTAGTATAGCGGTCCGGGGTATCACTGAAGCTTTCTTT
TRBJ1-5 NA TRBV5-5 NA CASSSTSEDNQPQHF TGTGCCAGCAGCTCGACATCAGAGGACAATCAGCCCCAGCATTTT
TRBJ2-2 NA TRBV4-1 NA CASSSTQVNTGELFF TGCGCCAGCAGCTCTACACAGGTGAACACCGGGGAGCTGTTTTTT
TRBJ2-7 NA TRBV29-1 NA CSVYVVYEQYF TGCAGCGTTTACGTGGTCTACGAGCAGTACTTC
TRBJ2-7 NA TRBV7-9 NA CASSSRRSPYEQYF TGTGCCAGCAGCTCACGCCGGTCACCTTACGAGCAGTACTTC
TRBJ2-7 NA TRBV7-2 NA CASSLGAYEQYF TGTGCCAGCAGCTTAGGCGCTTACGAGCAGTACTTC
TRBJ1-1 NA TRBV13 NA CASSERGGQGYFTEAFF TGTGCCAGCAGCGAACGGGGGGGCCAGGGGTATTTCACTGAAGCTTTCTTT
TRBJ1-4 NA TRBV14 NA CASSQRGRKLFF TGTGCCAGCAGCCAGCGAGGGCGGAAACTGTTTTTT
TRBJ1-2 NA TRBV7-9 NA CASGLVSTGYTF TGTGCCAGCGGCTTAGTCAGCACGGGCTACACCTTC
TRBJ2-7 NA TRBV10-3 NA CAISDSMGLATYEQYF TGTGCCATCAGTGACTCGATGGGGCTAGCCACCTACGAGCAGTACTTC
TRBJ2-1 NA TRBV29-1 TRBD2 CSVDGLAEGSYNEQFF TGCAGCGTTGATGGACTAGCGGAAGGCTCCTACAATGAGCAGTTCTTC
TRBJ2-1 NA TRBV1 NA CTSSQRQGCEDEQFF TGCACCAGCAGCCAAAGACAGGGCTGTGAGGATGAGCAGTTCTTC
TRBJ2-3 NA TRBV2 TRBD2 CASSVSASSGETDTQYF TGTGCCAGCAGTGTTTCGGCGAGTAGCGGGGAGACAGATACGCAGTATTTT
TRBJ2-3 NA TRBV5-1 NA CASSSINPVTDTQYF TGCGCCAGCAGCTCAATTAATCCGGTCACAGATACGCAGTATTTT
TRBJ2-6 NA TRBV5-2 NA CASCEGPTQSRANVLTF TGTGCCAGCTGCGAAGGTCCCACACAAAGTCGGGCCAACGTCCTGACTTTC
TRBJ1-5 NA TRBV15 TRBD1 CATSSPRGLLGQPQHF TGTGCCACCAGCAGTCCCAGGGGGCTATTGGGTCAGCCCCAGCATTTT
TRBJ2-1 NA TRBV10-3 TRBD2 CAISLSSGREQFF TGTGCCATCAGCTTAAGTAGCGGGAGGGAGCAGTTCTTC
TRBJ2-2 once TRBV10-3 NA CAIKKTTNTGELFF TGTGCCATAAAGAAGACCACGAACACCGGGGAGCTGTTTTTT
TRBJ1-2 NA TRBV7-6 NA CASSLTTGESNYGYTF TGTGCCAGCAGCTTAACCACCGGGGAATCAAACTATGGCTACACCTTC
TRBJ1-2 NA TRBV7-9 NA CASSQDSQYYGYTF TGTGCCAGCAGCCAAGACTCGCAGTACTATGGCTACACCTTC
TRBJ2-5 NA TRBV7-6 NA CASSRTVNRETQYF TGTGCCAGCAGCCGGACCGTGAACCGAGAGACCCAGTACTTC
TRBJ2-7 NA TRBV19 TRBD1 CASSIAVSTGGFYEQYF TGTGCCAGTAGTATTGCGGTTTCGACAGGGGGGTTTTACGAGCAGTACTTC
TRBJ2-3 NA TRBV7-3 TRBD2 CASSLGLASTDTQYF TGTGCCAGCAGCTTAGGACTAGCGAGCACAGATACGCAGTATTTT
TRBJ2-7 NA TRBV27 NA CASSLSGATYEQYF TGTGCCAGCAGCCTTAGCGGAGCCACCTACGAGCAGTACTTC
TRBJ1-1 NA TRBV6-5 NA CASSQNTGINTEAFF TGTGCCAGCAGTCAAAACACAGGGATTAACACTGAAGCTTTCTTT
TRBJ1-3 NA TRBV6-5 NA CASSYGGAGNTIYF TGTGCCAGCAGTTACGGGGGCGCAGGAAACACCATATATTTT
TRBJ2-1 NA TRBV4-3 TRBD1 CASSQDRGYGIEQFF TGCGCCAGCAGCCAAGACAGGGGGTATGGGATTGAGCAGTTCTTC
TRBJ2-5 NA TRBV5-5 NA CASSLWGEQETQYF TGTGCCAGCAGCTTGTGGGGGGAGCAAGAGACCCAGTACTTC
TRBJ2-1 NA TRBV6-1 NA CASSVAGPLSYNEQFF TGTGCCAGCAGTGTTGCAGGGCCTCTATCCTACAATGAGCAGTTCTTC
TRBJ2-1 NA TRBV19 TRBD2 CASSIGLAGADEQFF TGTGCCAGTAGTATAGGACTAGCGGGAGCTGATGAGCAGTTCTTC
TRBJ2-5 NA TRBV6-6 TRBD2 CASSYWGGREGETQYF TGTGCCAGCAGTTACTGGGGCGGGAGGGAGGGTGAGACCCAGTACTTC
TRBJ1-5 NA TRBV4-1 NA CASSQVEGDSNQPQHF TGCGCCAGCAGCCAAGTTGAGGGGGATAGCAATCAGCCCCAGCATTTT
TRBJ2-1 once TRBV4-1 NA CASSFRVSSYNEQFF TGCGCCAGCAGTTTCCGGGTGAGCTCCTACAATGAGCAGTTCTTC
TRBJ1-4 NA TRBV6-6 NA CASSYPREGLYEKLFF TGTGCCAGCAGTTACCCGCGGGAGGGGTTATATGAAAAACTGTTTTTT
TRBJ1-1 NA TRBV5-1 TRBD1 CASSLGTGRDTEAFF TGCGCCAGCAGCTTGGGGACAGGGAGGGACACTGAAGCTTTCTTT
TRBJ2-7 few TRBV9 TRBD1 CASSGQGYRGSYEQYF TGTGCCAGCAGCGGACAGGGTTACAGGGGCTCCTACGAGCAGTACTTC
TRBJ2-5 NA TRBV5-1 TRBD1 CASSLGQGRETQYF TGCGCCAGCAGCTTGGGACAGGGACGAGAGACCCAGTACTTC
TRBJ1-1 NA TRBV30 NA CAWSLSGGTEAFF TGTGCCTGGAGTCTGTCAGGAGGCACTGAAGCTTTCTTT
TRBJ1-3 NA TRBV5-1 TRBD1 CASTDRGGNTIYF TGCGCCAGCACGGACAGGGGTGGAAACACCATATATTTT